The entry below describes one T cell receptor (beta chain). Its target is unknown. The sample originates from a study of cytomegalovirus exposure and HLA in healthy donors. Study-level background: An early data release held tens of millions of unique TCRs from HLA-typed donors.

General study points: A later analysis linked a missense DCLRE1C variant to TCR beta V- and J-gene trimming.

PCR was performed using 60 Vbeta and 13 Jbeta primers. The table came from immunoSEQ multiplex PCR; TCRdb's copy has only in-frame clones and leaves some out. The sample carries 110,000 or so clones, around 77% recorded once. The germline V gene has CDR1 LNHNV and CDR2 YYDKDF (reference sequence). Trimming stripped 4 bases from V and 3 bases from J, with 9 bases between. The CDR3 sequence is 13 residues long. The genes are TRBV15 and TRBJ1-1, with D possibly TRBD1 on 5 matching bases. Sequencing was done on a sample of PBMCs. This receptor was obtained from a woman aged 30 to 39 in good health and CMV-seropositive. The CDR3 reads CATSTPTDTEAFF. The CDR3 DNA follows: TGTGCCACCAGCACGCCGACAGACACTGAAGCTTTCTTT.